The 26 T cell receptor beta chains below all came from one sample that was sequenced in a study of OX40 agonist ivuxolimab in advanced cancers. Here immunoSEQ multiplex PCR was the method, and the copy in TCRdb shows in-frame clones only, minus some. The table records under 75,000 clones, around nine tenths of them present only once. The sequenced sample was CD4+ or CD8+ T cells sorted from blood, obtained in a trial of the OX40 agonist ivuxolimab. These receptors were obtained from an adult with an advanced solid tumor such as melanoma, head and neck, liver or kidney cancer.

The gene calls are TRBV9 and TRBJ1-4; TRBD1 aligns across 8 bases. Per germline, CDR1 SGDLS and CDR2 YYNGEE. The CDR3 has 14 residues. With 3 bases clipped from V and 4 bases from J, the junction kept 2 bases outside the gene matches. The CDR3 DNA reads as TGTGCCAGCAGCGGACAGGGGATTAATGAAAAACTGTTTTTT. Translated: CASSGQGINEKLFF.

This chain links TRBV2 with TRBJ1-4; 9 bases map to TRBD1. Losses at the gene ends were 8 bases for V and 8 bases for J; bases not matched to a gene: 12. This CDR3 spans 15 amino acids. The germline V gene encodes CDR1 SNHLY and CDR2 FYNNEI. This chain's CDR3 is CASRNRDRVKEKLFF. As DNA, the CDR3 is TGTGCCAGCCGCAACCGGGACAGGGTAAAAGAAAAACTGTTTTTT.

This chain connects TRBV11-3 to TRBJ2-3, with unresolved D. The length of the CDR3 is 12 residues. The V end was cut by 8 bases, the J end by 1 base, with 7 bases between. CDR1 SGHNT and CDR2 YENEEA come from the germline V gene. The DNA for the CDR3 is TGTGCCAGCTCTTCGGGCACAGATACGCAGTATTTT. This codes for CASSSGTDTQYF.

V is TRBV27 and J is TRBJ1-5; D call uncertain. This CDR3 is 16 amino acids long. V gave up 8 bases and J gave up 1 base, with 18 bases separating them. Germline V CDR1 and CDR2: MNHEY, SMNVEV (reference sequence). CDR3 in DNA: TGTGCCAGCGGCCTCTCAGGCCCGACAAGCAATCAGCCCCAGCATTTT. This codes for CASGLSGPTSNQPQHF.

This clone was seen only a few times. The chain combines TRBV5-4 with TRBJ2-5; D is uncertain. The CDR3 is 13 amino acids. Per germline, CDR1 SGHNT and CDR2 YYREEE (reference sequence). Between the trimmed V and J ends, which lost 5 bases and 5 bases, there was a span of 13 bases. Written as DNA, the CDR3 is TGTGCCAGCAGTTCTGTGGAGCACGAGACCCAGTACTTC. It codes for CASSSVEHETQYF.

The chain couples TRBV15 to TRBJ1-2; no clear D gene. Germline V gene sequence: CDR1 LNHNV, CDR2 YYDKDF (reference sequence). The CDR3 runs 12 residues. The V end was cut by 0 bases, the J end by 4 bases, with 3 bases between. The CDR3 loop reads CATSRDPYGYTF. The CDR3 nucleotides read TGTGCCACCAGCAGAGATCCCTATGGCTACACCTTC.

The J gene is TRBJ1-2, the V gene TRBV28; the match to TRBD1 covers 9 bases. Germline assignment: CDR1 MDHEN and CDR2 SYDVKM. The V gene end was trimmed by 3 bases and the J gene end by 5 bases; junction bases not matched to a gene: 4. This CDR3 comprises 14 residues. CDR3 sequence (DNA): TGTGCCAGCAGTTTGAGGGGGACAGGGTATGGCTACACCTTC. Translation: CASSLRGTGYGYTF.

DNA of the CDR3: TGTGCCAGCAGTTGGAGTAGAGGGCAGGGGGCTCACGAGCAGTACTTC. It specifies CASSWSRGQGAHEQYF. The chain couples TRBV27 to TRBJ2-7; TRBD1 matches 8 bases. The J segment lost 5 bases and the V segment lost 4 bases, leaving 13 bases of the junction unmatched. The germline gives CDR1 MNHEY, CDR2 SMNVEV (reference sequence). This CDR3 spans 16 amino acids.

The J gene is TRBJ2-3, the V gene TRBV9; D is possibly TRBD2 (5 bases). The germline CDR1 and CDR2 sequences are SGDLS and YYNGEE. The CDR3 consists of 16 residues. Trimming took 0 bases from V and 6 from J, leaving 17 bases between them. Here the CDR3 reads CASSVATFSGQDTQYF. The CDR3 bases are TGTGCCAGCAGCGTAGCTACATTCAGCGGCCAGGATACGCAGTATTTT.

This clone was counted a single time. This chain joins TRBV6-6 and TRBJ2-7; D remains ambiguous. V was trimmed by 0 bases and J by 5 bases, leaving 11 bases between them. This CDR3 region has 14 residues. The germline gives CDR1 MNHNY, CDR2 SVGAGI (reference sequence). The CDR3 sequence is CASSYSVGLDEQYF. The CDR3 DNA is TGTGCCAGCAGTTACTCGGTAGGGCTGGACGAGCAGTACTTC.

The V call is TRBV5-5, the J call TRBJ1-2, with D possibly matching TRBD1 (5 bases). The CDR3 loop spans 15 amino acids. Trimming cost V 2 bases and J 2 bases, with 13 bases left between them. Per germline, CDR1 SGHKS and CDR2 YYEKEE (reference sequence). The CDR3 DNA reads as TGTGCCAGCAGCTTATCTGGGGGTGCAAACTATGGCTACACCTTC. It yields the protein CASSLSGGANYGYTF.

The chain uses TRBV7-2 and TRBJ2-7; TRBD2 might be the D (7 bases). V dropped 4 bases and J dropped 4 bases, with 20 bases sitting between them. Germline CDR1 and CDR2: SGHTA and FQGNSA. The CDR3 runs 16 residues. The chain's CDR3 is CASSSQVRGALYEQYF. Written as DNA, the CDR3 is TGTGCCAGCAGCTCTCAGGTTCGGGGGGCGCTTTACGAGCAGTACTTC. Together with reference TRBV7-2 and TRBJ2-7, the CDR3 gives the full variable domain: GAGVSQSPSNKVTEKGKDVELRCDPISGHTALYWYRQSLGQGLEFLIYFQGNSAPDKSGLPSDRFSAERTGGSVSTLTIQRTQQEDSAVYLCASSSQVRGALYEQYFGPGTRLTVT.

Note on this clone: The junction departs from the called germline gene at one end, perhaps through a read error. This chain uses TRBV2 with TRBJ2-1; no definite D call. Germline-derived CDR1 and CDR2 are SNHLY and FYNNEI. The CDR3 extends over 12 amino acids. CDR3 sequence reads: CASSPYYSEQFF. In DNA, the CDR3 is TGTGCCAGCAGTCCCTACTACAGTGAGCAGTTCTTC.

J is TRBJ1-1 and V is TRBV7-9; D is possibly TRBD1 (5 bases). Deletions cut 7 bases from V and 1 base from J, with 16 bases between. Germline CDR1 and CDR2: SEHNR and FQNEAQ (reference sequence). This CDR3 region has 15 residues. The CDR3: CASTARPGTNTEAFF. The CDR3 region has the DNA TGTGCCAGCACCGCCCGCCCAGGGACGAACACTGAAGCTTTCTTT.

V gene TRBV7-9 combines with J gene TRBJ2-5, with TRBD2 as a possible D gene (6 bases). Trimming took 1 base from V and 5 from J, leaving 11 bases between them. The CDR3 has 14 residues. Germline V gene lookup returns CDR1 SEHNR and CDR2 FQNEAQ (reference sequence). The CDR3 protein is CASSLVSAGETQYF. The CDR3 nucleotides are TGTGCCAGCAGCTTAGTTTCCGCGGGGGAGACCCAGTACTTC.

V gene TRBV14 combines with J gene TRBJ2-7; D remains unclear. The length of the CDR3 is 15 residues. Trimming took 3 bases from V and 1 from J, leaving 13 bases between them. The V gene's germline CDR1 is SGHDN and CDR2 FVKESK. CDR3: CASSQMDATSYEQYF. CDR3 sequence (DNA): TGTGCCAGCAGCCAGATGGACGCCACTTCCTACGAGCAGTACTTC.

The CDR3 loop reads CASSTPGDIYEQYF. CDR3 nucleotide sequence: TGTGCCAGCAGTACCCCAGGGGACATCTACGAGCAGTACTTC. V gene TRBV2 combines with J gene TRBJ2-7, with D possibly being TRBD1 (6 bases). The length of the CDR3 is 14 residues. V was cut by 5 bases and J by 3 bases, with 14 bases left in between. CDR1 is SNHLY and CDR2 is FYNNEI in the germline V gene. Drawing the rest from reference TRBV2 and TRBJ2-7, the complete variable domain is EPEVTQTPSHQVTQMGQEVILRCVPISNHLYFYWYRQILGQKVEFLVSFYNNEISEKSEIFDDQFSVERPDGSNFTLKIRSTKLEDSAMYFCASSTPGDIYEQYFGPGTRLTVT.

This clone turned up a few times. The CDR3 is CASSLGQGAGQPQHF. The CDR3, as DNA: TGCGCCAGCAGCTTGGGACAGGGGGCCGGTCAGCCCCAGCATTTT. The chain couples TRBV5-1 to TRBJ1-5, with 10 positions matching TRBD1. J was trimmed by 6 bases and V by 0 bases; bases with no gene match: 3. Germline-derived CDR1 and CDR2 are SGHRS and YFSETQ. This CDR3 has 15 residues. Together with reference TRBV5-1 and TRBJ1-5, the CDR3 gives the full variable domain: KAGVTQTPRYLIKTRGQQVTLSCSPISGHRSVSWYQQTPGQGLQFLFEYFSETQRNKGNFPGRFSGRQFSNSRSEMNVSTLELGDSALYLCASSLGQGAGQPQHFGDGTRLSIL.

This rearrangement joins TRBV30 to TRBJ2-1; D gene uncertain. In germline, CDR1 is GTSNPN, CDR2 SVGIG (reference sequence). Trimming removed 4 bases from V and 0 bases from J, with 10 bases in between. There are 14 residues in the CDR3. CDR3 DNA sequence: TGTGCCTGGACGTACCCGGTCTCCTACAATGAGCAGTTCTTC. Protein sequence: CAWTYPVSYNEQFF.

This chain links TRBV28 with TRBJ1-4; a weak D match, TRBD1 (5 bases). The CDR3 length is 17 residues. The V gene's germline CDR1 is MDHEN and CDR2 SYDVKM. V gave up 1 base and J gave up 9 bases, with 21 bases separating them. CDR3 in amino acids: CASSLYGTRADRKKLFF. The CDR3 region has the DNA TGTGCCAGCAGTTTATACGGGACTCGGGCTGACCGAAAAAAACTGTTTTTT.

This clone was counted a few times. The J gene is TRBJ1-1, the V gene TRBV5-1, with 8 nucleotides matching TRBD1. Trimming removed 1 base from V and 4 bases from J; junction bases left unmatched: 9. The CDR3 has 16 residues. The germline V gene has CDR1 SGHRS and CDR2 YFSETQ. This CDR3 is CASSLMAGGGSTEAFF. The CDR3 coding sequence is TGCGCCAGCAGCTTGATGGCAGGGGGCGGGAGCACTGAAGCTTTCTTT.

V usage is TRBV10-3 and J usage is TRBJ1-5; the D gene is possibly TRBD1 (5 bases). The V end lost 4 bases, the J end lost 4 bases, and 11 bases lay between the germline ends. This CDR3 region has 14 residues. Germline assignment: CDR1 ENHRY and CDR2 SYGVKD. The CDR3 loop reads CAISGQGGNQPQHF. The CDR3 DNA sequence: TGTGCCATCAGTGGGCAGGGAGGTAATCAGCCCCAGCATTTT.

The rearrangement joins TRBV15 to TRBJ1-5, with 11 bases lining up with TRBD1. V trimming: 3 bases; J trimming: 4 bases; junction bases outside the gene matches: 11. This CDR3 spans 18 amino acids. Germline assignment: CDR1 LNHNV and CDR2 YYDKDF (reference sequence). In DNA, the CDR3 is TGTGCCACCAGCAGCGCCCTTATGGGGACAGGGGGGAATCAGCCCCAGCATTTT. It codes for CATSSALMGTGGNQPQHF.

The CDR3, as DNA: TGCGCCAGCAGCCCCCTGGGTAGCGGCACAGATACGCAGTATTTT. This encodes CASSPLGSGTDTQYF. The chain has TRBV4-1 and TRBJ2-3, with D perhaps matching TRBD2 (5 bases). The CDR3 runs to 15 residues. V lost 4 bases and J 1 base, leaving 12 bases between the germline ends. Germline CDR1 MGHRA, CDR2 YSYEKL.

This rearrangement joins TRBV29-1 to TRBJ2-3; unclear D gene. CDR1 and CDR2 (germline): SQVTM, ANQGSEA. Deletions cut 5 bases from V and 0 bases from J, with 9 bases between. The CDR3 spans 13 residues. CDR3 loop: CSVQVSSTDTQYF. DNA for the CDR3: TGCAGCGTTCAAGTTTCTAGCACAGATACGCAGTATTTT.

The table lists this clone with a few counts. This sequence joins TRBV4-2 and TRBJ2-7, with D possibly being TRBD1 (6 bases). The CDR3 has 17 amino acids. V dropped 1 base and J dropped 6 bases, with 22 bases sitting between them. From germline, CDR1 is LGHNA and CDR2 YNFKEQ. For the CDR3, the DNA is TGTGCCAGCAGCCAAGGGTTGGGGGCTGGGATTTGGTCCGAGCAGTACTTC. Amino acids: CASSQGLGAGIWSEQYF.